A single sample gave rise to the 3 T cell receptor beta chains below, sequenced in a study of T cell responses to AZD1222 COVID-19 vaccine (dated by TCRdb to the early 2020s). Libraries were made using the immunoSEQ multiplex PCR assay. In its TCRdb copy, this immuneACCESS table keeps in-frame sequences only and misses some clones. Where compared with another copy, unresolved V genes explain less than half of these, and the others have no known cause. The sample table lists 130,000 to 150,000 clones, 75% to 95% of them with a count of one. Approximately 3% of the sample belongs to the ten largest clones. The sample's time point label, decoded: baseline before first vaccination. Per the publication, the treatment or condition label means: meningococcal conjugate vaccine given as trial control. The sequences come from peripheral blood, collected on day 0 of MenACWY control vaccination. Receptors originate from an adult in good health.

In DNA, the CDR3 is TGTGCCAGCAGCCAAGCTCCGGGAGGCGCTACAGATACGCAGTATTTT. Amino acids: CASSQAPGGATDTQYF. The rearrangement uses TRBV3-1 (or the pseudogene TRBV3-2) and TRBJ2-3; 7 nucleotides match TRBD2. Looked up from germline, CDR1 is LGHDT and CDR2 is YNNKEL (reference sequence). V was pared by 1 base and J by 3 bases, with 7 bases of the junction left unmatched. This CDR3 spans 16 amino acids.

The genes are TRBV19 and TRBJ1-5; D is possibly TRBD1 (5 bases). The CDR3 length is 16 residues. The V end was cut by 4 bases, the J end by 1 base, with 14 bases between. Germline-derived CDR1 and CDR2 are LNHDA and SQIVND (reference sequence). The CDR3 nucleotides are TGTGCCAGTAGTACAGCCGACAGCGCCAGCAATCAGCCCCAGCATTTT. Protein sequence: CASSTADSASNQPQHF.

The gene calls are TRBV7-9 and TRBJ1-4; D is unresolved. The CDR3 has 16 residues. Between the trimmed V and J ends, which lost 3 bases and 0 bases, there was a span of 11 bases. CDR1 is SEHNR, CDR2 FQNEAQ, per germline (reference sequence). The CDR3 coding sequence is TGTGCCAGCAGCTTGGACGGACGGCCAACTAATGAAAAACTGTTTTTT. Translated: CASSLDGRPTNEKLFF.